These T cell receptor beta chains were read from a single sample in a study of early T cells in non-severe SARS-CoV-2 infection. Each CDR3 protein is one row after TCRdb ran MiXCR on the 5' RACE reads. The profile shows more than 65,000 distinct CDR3 sequences, around 12% of them singletons. Sequencing was performed on whole blood. These receptors were taken from an adult who was a healthcare worker with PCR-confirmed SARS-CoV-2 infection or an uninfected control (not recorded which). Each CDR3 is given without its conserved first and last residue. The D gene is left open where the match is weak.

TRBD1 | TRBV27 | 12 | ASSLTGSNQPQH
. | TRBV7-2 | 9 | ASSLRSRAF
TRBD1 | TRBV24-1 | 10 | ATGTDLETQY
. | TRBV7-2 | 10 | ASSLGPVGYT
. | TRBV13 | 12 | ASSGGSPSHEQY
TRBD2 | TRBV20-1 | 12 | SARRAGGQETQY
TRBD2 | TRBV4-2 | 12 | ASSPLAVTDTQY
. | TRBV6-5 | 11 | ASSYGGNQPQH
. | TRBV29-1 | 12 | SVMGHPPRYGYT
. | TRBV20-1 | 12 | SATRANTNTEAF
. | TRBV11-2 | 11 | ASSLPLGTEAF
TRBD1 | TRBV29-1 | 11 | SVEGTGPYEQY
. | TRBV29-1 | 10 | SGDHGGTEAF
. | TRBV6-6 | 14 | ASSPDSAYREDGYT
. | TRBV6-5 | 13 | ASSYSLGAGYEQY
TRBD2 | TRBV7-8 | 14 | ASTGLAGDSYNEQF
. | TRBV7-2 | 17 | ASSLVTPGIRAFNQPQH